The 27 T cell receptor beta chains given below trace back to one sample, sequenced in a study of CD8+CD57+ T cells in acquired aplastic anemia. CDR3 and TCR beta VDJ profiling relied on a genomic DNA template. TCRdb re-derived calls from the reads in MiXCR, one entry per CDR3 protein. The sample yields 210,000 or so distinct CDR3 sequences, roughly 53% seen once. Patients selected for sequencing had displayed CD8+CD57+ cell expansion by flow cytometry. Sequenced input: sorted CD4+, CD8+, or CD8+CD57+ T cells (not recorded which) from PBMCs. All receptors come from a human donor with aplastic anemia.

This clonotype was seen ten or more times. The chain carries TRBV28 and TRBJ2-2, with TRBD1 matching over 11 bases. V lost 6 bases and J lost 3; bases outside the gene matches: 6. The germline V gene encodes CDR1 MDHEN and CDR2 SYDVKM. The CDR3 is made up of 16 amino acids. The CDR3 region has the DNA TGTGCCAGCAGCCCTCGGACAGGGGGCTACACCGGGGAGCTGTTTTTT. Protein sequence: CASSPRTGGYTGELFF.

V and J are TRBV19 and TRBJ2-3; D not resolved. The CDR3 spans 15 residues. Germline V gene data show CDR1 as LNHDA and CDR2 as SQIVND (reference sequence). Trimming took off 3 bases at V and 0 bases at J, with 10 bases between the two ends. CDR3 region: CASSIVALSTDTQYF. CDR3 DNA: TGTGCCAGTAGTATCGTGGCCTTGAGCACAGATACGCAGTATTTT. Based on the CDR3 plus reference TRBV19 and TRBJ2-3, the full variable domain is DGGITQSPKYLFRKEGQNVTLSCEQNLNHDAMYWYRQDPGQGLRLIYYSQIVNDFQKGDIAEGYSVSREKKESFPLTVTSAQKNPTAFYLCASSIVALSTDTQYFGPGTRLTVL.

This clonotype was detected many times. The genes are TRBV11-2 and TRBJ1-1; maybe TRBD1 (5 bases). V was cut by 3 bases and J by 6 bases, with 11 bases left in between. The CDR3 length is 13 residues. The germline V gene encodes CDR1 SGHAT and CDR2 FQNNGV. CDR3 nucleotide sequence: TGTGCCAGCAGCTTGTCTGGGGGTCCTGAAGCTTTCTTT. Protein: CASSLSGGPEAFF.

V is TRBV20-1 and J is TRBJ2-3; D remains ambiguous. V was clipped by 3 bases and J by 6 bases, with 13 bases between them. The CDR3 sequence is 13 residues long. Germline V gene sequence: CDR1 DFQATT, CDR2 SNEGSKA (reference sequence). As DNA, the CDR3 is TGCAGTGCTAGCCAAAGCGCCAAGGATACGCAGTATTTT. Translation: CSASQSAKDTQYF.

The rearrangement joins TRBV29-1 to TRBJ1-3; D is unresolved. The germline V and J ends were trimmed by 4 bases and 0 bases, with 10 bases remaining between them. Germline V gene sequence: CDR1 SQVTM, CDR2 ANQGSEA. The CDR3 covers 14 residues. CDR3 in DNA: TGCAGCGTTGGAGACGGGCTCTCTGGAAACACCATATATTTT. This encodes CSVGDGLSGNTIYF.

In this sample, this clonotype turned up a few times. This CDR3 is CASSLEGSGGAGTYNEQFF. The CDR3 DNA reads TGCGCCAGCAGCTTGGAGGGGAGCGGGGGGGCGGGAACCTACAATGAGCAGTTCTTC. This chain joins TRBV5-1 and TRBJ2-1; TRBD2 aligns across 10 bases. The germline gives CDR1 SGHRS, CDR2 YFSETQ. Trimming at V came to 0 bases and at J to 2 bases, leaving 11 bases not matched to a gene. The CDR3 runs 19 residues.

Many counts were recorded for this clonotype. The chain carries TRBV19 and TRBJ1-6; 11 nucleotides agree with TRBD1. V shed 8 bases, J shed 10 bases, and the junction held 4 bases outside the gene matches. Germline loops: CDR1 LNHDA, CDR2 SQIVND (reference sequence). The length of the CDR3 is 13 residues. The CDR3 DNA reads as TGTGCCAGTCGGGACAGGGGGGACTCACCCCTCCACTTT. Its translation: CASRDRGDSPLHF.

J is TRBJ2-1 and V is TRBV15; 10 bases align to TRBD2. The CDR3 is 17 amino acids. V was pared by 1 base and J by 8 bases, with 11 bases of the junction left unmatched. The germline V gene encodes CDR1 LNHNV and CDR2 YYDKDF (reference sequence). This CDR3 reads CATSRVGSGGLLYEQFF. The CDR3 nucleotides are TGTGCCACCAGCAGAGTTGGTAGCGGGGGGTTACTGTATGAGCAGTTCTTC.

Remarks on this clonotype: No DNA is shown, since the ends of the CDR3 on it are uncertain; the CDR3 is the one TCRdb lists. The chain is built from TRBV25-1 and TRBJ1-4. The CDR3 spans 20 amino acids, including both terminal residues. Germline V gives CDR1 MGHDK, CDR2 SYGVNS. The CDR3 is CASSELEIYEQYFGPEKLFF.

The chain recombines TRBV7-2 with TRBJ1-4; D not certain. The germline V gene has CDR1 SGHTA and CDR2 FQGNSA. The CDR3 length is 13 residues. V was trimmed by 0 bases and J by 7 bases, leaving 6 bases between them. The CDR3: CASSLAALEKLFF. In DNA, the CDR3 is TGTGCCAGCAGCTTAGCGGCCCTTGAAAAACTGTTTTTT. The entire variable domain, with the rest obtained from reference TRBV7-2 and TRBJ1-4, is as follows: GAGVSQSPSNKVTEKGKDVELRCDPISGHTALYWYRQSLGQGLEFLIYFQGNSAPDKSGLPSDRFSAERTGGSVSTLTIQRTQQEDSAVYLCASSLAALEKLFFGSGTQLSVL.

This chain joins TRBV9 and TRBJ2-7; D remains unclear. The V gene lost 0 bases and the J gene lost 0 bases, with 7 bases spanning the gap. This CDR3 region has 14 residues. Germline V gives CDR1 SGDLS, CDR2 YYNGEE. CDR3 sequence (DNA): TGTGCCAGCAGCGTAGGGGCTGTCTCCTACGAGCAGTACTTC. Translating gives CASSVGAVSYEQYF.

This clonotype was recorded many times. The chain couples TRBV19 to TRBJ2-3; 9 nucleotides line up with TRBD1. The CDR3 length is 18 residues. V lost 2 bases and J lost 3; bases outside the gene matches: 12. Germline V CDR1 and CDR2: LNHDA, SQIVND (reference sequence). The CDR3 nucleotides are TGTGCCAGTAGTATATCCCGGGGAAGGGGACAGGGAACAGATACGCAGTATTTT. Encoded protein: CASSISRGRGQGTDTQYF.

The chain links TRBV11-3 to TRBJ2-1, with 7 bases that match TRBD1. J gave up 1 base and V 5 bases, and 5 bases lay outside the gene matches. The CDR3 sequence is 15 residues long. CDR1 SGHNT and CDR2 YENEEA come from the germline V gene. The CDR3 sequence: CASSGNRGSYNEQFF. The CDR3 DNA reads as TGTGCCAGCAGCGGAAACAGGGGTTCCTACAATGAGCAGTTCTTC. The whole variable domain, remainder taken from reference TRBV11-3 and TRBJ2-1, is EAGVVQSPRYKIIEKKQPVAFWCNPISGHNTLYWYLQNLGQGPELLIRYENEEAVDDSQLPKDRFSAERLKGVDSTLKIQPAELGDSAVYLCASSGNRGSYNEQFFGPGTRLTVL.

This clonotype was observed once. This chain uses TRBV24-1 with TRBJ2-1; 10 positions match TRBD1. Trimming took 6 bases from V and 2 from J; bases not matched to a gene: 12. The germline gives CDR1 KGHDR, CDR2 SFDVKD. The CDR3 extends over 18 amino acids. CDR3 sequence: CATSRTVAGQGTYNEQFF. CDR3 nucleotides: TGTGCCACCAGTAGAACGGTCGCGGGACAGGGGACCTACAATGAGCAGTTCTTC.

Many counts were recorded for this clonotype. The chain is built from TRBV10-3 and TRBJ2-5, with TRBD1 identical over 9 bases. Germline-derived CDR1 and CDR2 are ENHRY and SYGVKD. The CDR3 spans 15 residues. Trimming at V came to 1 base and at J to 5 bases, leaving 5 bases not matched to a gene. CDR3 DNA: TGTGCCATCAGTGAGTACGGACAGGGGATGGAGACCCAGTACTTC. Translation gives CAISEYGQGMETQYF.

The V and J genes are TRBV19 and TRBJ1-5; no clear D gene. V dropped 3 bases and J dropped 4 bases, with 7 bases sitting between them. The V gene's germline CDR1 is LNHDA and CDR2 SQIVND (reference sequence). This CDR3 contains 13 residues. The CDR3 region has the DNA TGTGCCAGTAGTATTGGGGATAATCAGCCCCAGCATTTT. This translates into CASSIGDNQPQHF.

V is TRBV25-1 and J is TRBJ1-6; D remains unclear. This CDR3 spans 15 amino acids. The germline gives CDR1 MGHDK, CDR2 SYGVNS. V lost 1 base and J lost 6, with 10 bases in between. In DNA form, the CDR3 reads TGTGCCAGCAGTGAATTAAGGGCGCTTAATTCACCCCTCCACTTT. This codes for CASSELRALNSPLHF.

This clonotype was detected many times. The chain joins TRBV7-9 to TRBJ1-1; 10 bases fit TRBD1. Germline loops: CDR1 SEHNR, CDR2 FQNEAQ (reference sequence). Losses at the gene ends were 4 bases for V and 4 bases for J; bases not matched to a gene: 3. The CDR3 covers 14 residues. CDR3 region: CASSSGTGATEAFF. The CDR3 nucleotides read TGTGCCAGCAGCTCCGGGACAGGGGCCACTGAAGCTTTCTTT. The complete variable domain, with remaining parts taken from reference TRBV7-9 and TRBJ1-1, reads DTGVSQNPRHKITKRGQNVTFRCDPISEHNRLYWYRQTLGQGPEFLTYFQNEAQLEKSRLLSDRFSAERPKGSFSTLEIQRTEQGDSAMYLCASSSGTGATEAFFGQGTRLTVV.

This clonotype has ten or more counts. V is TRBV15 and J is TRBJ1-2, with TRBD1 identical over 10 bases. Looked up from germline, CDR1 is LNHNV and CDR2 is YYDKDF (reference sequence). Trimming removed 3 bases from V and 7 bases from J; junction bases left unmatched: 8. This CDR3 contains 15 residues. CDR3 in DNA: TGTGCCACCAGCAGTTCGGGACAGGGGCGAGTTGGCTACACCTTC. This translates into CATSSSGQGRVGYTF.

Ten or more counts support this clonotype. This chain uses TRBV5-6 with TRBJ1-2; D not resolved. The V gene lost 0 bases and the J gene lost 7 bases, with 10 bases spanning the gap. The CDR3 has 13 amino acids. In germline, CDR1 is SGHDT, CDR2 YYEEEE. The CDR3 DNA reads TGTGCCAGCAGCTTGGTCGACACCGCTGGCTACACCTTC. This sequence encodes CASSLVDTAGYTF. Complete variable domain (other parts from reference TRBV5-6 and TRBJ1-2): DAGVTQSPTHLIKTRGQQVTLRCSPKSGHDTVSWYQQALGQGPQFIFQYYEEEERQRGNFPDRFSGHQFPNYSSELNVNALLLGDSALYLCASSLVDTAGYTFGSGTRLTVV.

The chain uses TRBV7-2 and TRBJ2-7; 9 positions agree with TRBD1. Germline trimming cut 5 bases from V and 2 bases from J; bases unmatched to any gene: 7. Germline CDR1 SGHTA, CDR2 FQGNSA. CDR3 size: 15 residues. The CDR3 is CASSVIGTGTYEQYF. CDR3 sequence (DNA): TGTGCCAGCAGCGTGATCGGGACAGGGACCTACGAGCAGTACTTC.

This chain connects TRBV20-1 to TRBJ1-4, with D maybe TRBD1 (6 bases). CDR3 size: 13 residues. The V gene lost 4 bases and the J gene lost 5 bases, with 11 bases spanning the gap. Germline CDR1 reads DFQATT; CDR2 reads SNEGSKA (reference sequence). This CDR3 reads CSAIGQGNEKLFF. CDR3 nucleotide sequence: TGCAGTGCTATAGGTCAGGGGAATGAAAAACTGTTTTTT.

This clonotype has ten or more counts. The chain recombines TRBV7-9 with TRBJ1-2, with 7 nucleotides matching TRBD1. This CDR3 is 14 amino acids long. The germline V gene has CDR1 SEHNR and CDR2 FQNEAQ (reference sequence). Germline trimming cut 2 bases from V and 3 bases from J; bases unmatched to any gene: 3. The CDR3 protein is CASSLTGTDYGYTF. Written as DNA, the CDR3 is TGTGCCAGCAGCTTAACCGGGACAGACTATGGCTACACCTTC.

The J gene is TRBJ2-5, the V gene TRBV5-1; 12 positions match TRBD1. Germline V gives CDR1 SGHRS, CDR2 YFSETQ. V lost 4 bases, J lost 4 bases, and 11 bases stayed unmatched. This CDR3 spans 17 amino acids. The DNA of the CDR3 is TGCGCCAGCAGCCAGCCGGGACAGGGGGCCCGGGGAGAGACCCAGTACTTC. Protein sequence: CASSQPGQGARGETQYF.

The rearrangement joins TRBV7-8 to TRBJ1-1; D may be TRBD1 (5 bases). The ends were cut back, 4 bases at V and 0 bases at J, with 12 bases in the middle. The CDR3 spans 15 residues. Germline V lookup: CDR1 SGHVS, CDR2 FQNEAQ. CDR3 sequence: CASSSGTALNTEAFF. CDR3 nucleotides: TGTGCCAGCAGCTCGGGGACGGCCCTGAACACTGAAGCTTTCTTT.

This chain connects TRBV4-1 to TRBJ1-4; D is unresolved. The germline gives CDR1 MGHRA, CDR2 YSYEKL. This CDR3 comprises 16 residues. V was clipped by 4 bases and J by 0 bases, with 12 bases between them. CDR3 loop: CASSLPKAATNEKLFF. The CDR3 nucleotides are TGCGCCAGCAGCCTGCCCAAAGCGGCAACTAATGAAAAACTGTTTTTT.

A word on this clonotype: The junction departs from the called germline gene at one end, perhaps through a read error. V and J are TRBV5-1 and TRBJ2-3; 8 bases are a match to TRBD2. CDR1 is SGHRS, CDR2 YFSETQ, per germline. This CDR3 has 15 residues. The CDR3 sequence: CASSFQAGVGNEQYF. The CDR3 region has the DNA TGTGCCAGCAGCTTCCAAGCGGGGGTTGGAAATGAGCAGTATTTT.